This T cell receptor beta chain is drawn from a study of T cells in Graves' hyperthyroidism and ophthalmopathy. General study results and limits: Blood also contained most expanded thyroid clonotypes above 0.001.

Germline lookup yields CDR1 SGHRS and CDR2 YFSETQ. The CDR3 has 13 residues. The V end lost 7 bases, the J end lost 0 bases, and 9 bases lay between the germline ends. Concerning this clonotype: Its cognate antigen is unknown.

TCR beta CDR3 sequences were amplified from RNA transcripts. HTBI primers were the set used in a first-round RT-PCR of the TCR CDR3. TCRdb fed the multiplex PCR reads into MiXCR, producing one record per CDR3 protein. This sample has around 620,000 distinct CDR3 sequences, with more than 13% found just once. The V gene is TRBV5-1, the J gene TRBJ2-3; weak D call: TRBD1 (5 bases). The sequencing sample was made of blood. The receptor's source is a woman between 18 and 29 years old with Graves' ophthalmopathy. CDR3 coding DNA: TGCGCCAGCGGGGCTGGAAGCACAGATACGCAGTATTTT. It is translated as CASGAGSTDTQYF.